This entry lists 22 T cell receptor beta chains sequenced from one sample in a study of shared clonotypes between healthy human individuals (dated by TCRdb to the early 2020s). Receptor libraries were prepared by the immunoSEQ multiplex PCR assay. As stored in TCRdb, this immuneACCESS dataset retains in-frame rearrangements with V and J assigned. A fraction of the clones does not appear; measured against another copy, unresolved V genes explain less than half of the discrepancy, and the remainder lacks a known reason. Within this sample are some 2.1 million clones, with 85% to 95% of them counted one time only. Of the sample, 0.1% to 0.15% is held by the ten largest clones. Sample: naive CD4+ T cells sorted from blood. This sample's cell subset or site label indicates: CD45RA+ positively selected. The receptor set was obtained from a man younger than 35 in good health.

The chain combines TRBV5-1 with TRBJ1-1; D not certain. The CDR3 covers 14 residues. The V end lost 0 bases, the J end lost 1 base, and 7 bases lay between the germline ends. The germline gives CDR1 SGHRS, CDR2 YFSETQ. CDR3 sequence reads: CASSLARENTEAFF. The CDR3, as DNA: TGCGCCAGCAGCTTGGCCCGGGAGAACACTGAAGCTTTCTTT.

The chain uses TRBV15 and TRBJ2-1; D not resolved. This CDR3 region has 13 residues. CDR1 and CDR2 from the germline V gene are LNHNV and YYDKDF (reference sequence). The ends were cut back, 0 bases at V and 6 bases at J, with 6 bases in the middle. The CDR3 nucleotides read TGTGCCACCAGCAGAGATCACAGCAATGAGCAGTTCTTC. Its protein is CATSRDHSNEQFF.

The V and J genes are TRBV28 and TRBJ1-4; D is uncertain. Germline assignment: CDR1 MDHEN and CDR2 SYDVKM. Trimming took 2 bases from V and 0 from J, leaving 7 bases between them. The CDR3 totals 15 residues. As DNA, the CDR3 is TGTGCCAGCAGTTTAATGGGAACAACTAATGAAAAACTGTTTTTT. Translated: CASSLMGTTNEKLFF.

The CDR3 spells CARGGNGNTIYF. DNA for the CDR3: TGTGCCCGGGGGGGAAATGGAAACACCATATATTTT. The chain is built from TRBV30 and TRBJ1-3; D may be TRBD1 (5 bases). The length of the CDR3 is 12 residues. V gave up 8 bases and J gave up 3 bases, with 11 bases separating them. CDR1 GTSNPN and CDR2 SVGIG come from the germline V gene (reference sequence).

V and J are TRBV9 and TRBJ2-5; a possible D gene is TRBD2 (5 bases). The CDR3 runs to 15 residues. Trimming took 4 bases from V and 1 from J, leaving 14 bases between them. Germline-derived CDR1 and CDR2 are SGDLS and YYNGEE. The CDR3 reads CASSPRPGSQETQYF. The CDR3 DNA reads as TGTGCCAGCAGCCCTCGGCCGGGGAGCCAAGAGACCCAGTACTTC.

This clone was observed a single time. The chain recombines TRBV25-1 with TRBJ2-5, with a tentative D call TRBD2 (5 bases). Trimming stripped 2 bases from V and 0 bases from J, with 10 bases between. The CDR3 length is 15 residues. Germline-derived CDR1 and CDR2 are MGHDK and SYGVNS. The CDR3 nucleotides are TGTGCCAGCAGTGAACTAGCTTACTACCAAGAGACCCAGTACTTC. It is translated as CASSELAYYQETQYF.

CDR3 residues: CASRSGGSNQPQHF. CDR3 DNA: TGTGCCAGCCGATCAGGGGGAAGCAATCAGCCCCAGCATTTT. The J gene is TRBJ1-5, the V gene TRBV6-1; 7 bases match TRBD1. Looked up from germline, CDR1 is MNHNS and CDR2 is SASEGT. The CDR3 consists of 14 residues. The V segment lost 8 bases and the J segment 1 base; nucleotides outside the gene matches: 5.

This clone was counted only a few times. The chain carries TRBV2 and TRBJ1-1, with D possibly TRBD1 on 5 matching bases. The CDR3 loop spans 13 amino acids. Trimming shortened V by 6 bases and J by 3 bases, and 11 bases separated the two germline ends. Looked up from germline, CDR1 is SNHLY and CDR2 is FYNNEI. The CDR3 loop is CASSREGDTEAFF. CDR3 DNA: TGTGCCAGCAGCCGGGAAGGGGACACTGAAGCTTTCTTT. Filled out from reference TRBV2 and TRBJ1-1, the complete variable domain reads EPEVTQTPSHQVTQMGQEVILRCVPISNHLYFYWYRQILGQKVEFLVSFYNNEISEKSEIFDDQFSVERPDGSNFTLKIRSTKLEDSAMYFCASSREGDTEAFFGQGTRLTVV.

This sequence joins TRBV29-1 and TRBJ2-7, with 9 bases matching TRBD2. The CDR3 covers 14 residues. Germline lookup yields CDR1 SQVTM and CDR2 ANQGSEA. The V gene end was trimmed by 6 bases and the J gene end by 4 bases; junction bases not matched to a gene: 10. This chain's CDR3 is CSVGRSSGSYEQYF. In DNA, the CDR3 is TGCAGCGTAGGGCGGAGTAGCGGGAGTTACGAGCAGTACTTC.

This chain links TRBV5-1 with TRBJ2-3, with TRBD2 identical over 7 bases. The CDR3 length is 16 residues. Germline CDR1 and CDR2: SGHRS and YFSETQ. Unmatched junction bases numbered 8, after V lost 4 bases and J lost 0 bases. The CDR3 DNA sequence: TGCGCCAGCAGCCCCGGGACTAAGATAAGCACAGATACGCAGTATTTT. Amino acid sequence: CASSPGTKISTDTQYF.

The rearrangement links TRBV7-2 to TRBJ2-5; D perhaps matches TRBD2 (5 bases). The germline V gene encodes CDR1 SGHTA and CDR2 FQGNSA. This CDR3 comprises 13 residues. Trimming removed 5 bases at V and 1 base at J, with 8 bases between. The CDR3 spells CASSEAVQETQYF. The CDR3 DNA reads as TGTGCCAGCAGCGAAGCGGTCCAAGAGACCCAGTACTTC.

Here the CDR3 DNA reads TGTGCCAGCAGGATGCCCCCAAGCAATCAGCCCCAGCATTTT. Its translation is CASRMPPSNQPQHF. The rearrangement joins TRBV6-1 to TRBJ1-5; D remains ambiguous. V lost 6 bases and J lost 1, with 10 bases in between. There are 14 residues in the CDR3. Germline V gene data show CDR1 as MNHNS and CDR2 as SASEGT.

J is TRBJ2-5 and V is TRBV4-1; D may correspond to TRBD1 or TRBD2 (5 bases each). The CDR3 length is 16 residues. CDR1 is MGHRA, CDR2 YSYEKL, per germline. Between the trimmed V and J ends, which lost 2 bases and 6 bases, there was a span of 19 bases. The CDR3 is CASSQNIGEWGKTQYF. For the CDR3, the DNA is TGCGCCAGCAGCCAAAATATAGGGGAGTGGGGTAAGACCCAGTACTTC.

CDR3 DNA: TGTGCTAGTGGTTTAACATCCTCCACCGGGGAGCTGTTTTTT. It is translated as CASGLTSSTGELFF. The rearrangement uses TRBV12-5 and TRBJ2-2; D is undetermined. This CDR3 spans 14 amino acids. Trimming removed 3 bases from V and 4 bases from J, with 9 bases in between. Germline V lookup: CDR1 LGHNT, CDR2 FRNRAP.

The V call is TRBV6-5, the J call TRBJ2-3, with TRBD2 as a possible D gene (5 bases). The V end lost 6 bases, the J end lost 0 bases, and 13 bases lay between the germline ends. CDR3 size: 15 residues. CDR1 MNHEY and CDR2 SVGAGI come from the germline V gene. The CDR3 DNA reads TGTGCCAGCAGGAAAAGCGGAACTAGCACAGATACGCAGTATTTT. Residues: CASRKSGTSTDTQYF.

In this sample, this clone turned up once. The CDR3 region has the DNA TGTGCCAGCAGCTTGGGACAGATCAGCACAGATACGCAGTATTTT. Protein: CASSLGQISTDTQYF. This chain uses TRBV5-8 with TRBJ2-3; D perhaps matches TRBD1 (5 bases). Germline V lookup: CDR1 SGHTS, CDR2 YDEGEE. The CDR3 has 15 residues. Deletions cut 0 bases from V and 0 bases from J, with 8 bases between.

The chain links TRBV6-5 to TRBJ2-1; no clear D. The CDR3 covers 13 residues. The V end lost 6 bases, the J end lost 7 bases, and 13 bases lay between the germline ends. The germline CDR1 and CDR2 sequences are MNHEY and SVGAGI. Here the CDR3 DNA reads TGTGCCAGCAGGGCCCTAATTAAGAATGAGCAGTTCTTC. Translation gives CASRALIKNEQFF.

Comments on this clone: Other DNA sequences in the same sample also yield this CDR3. The J gene is TRBJ1-2, the V gene TRBV29-1; perhaps TRBD1 as D (5 bases). Trimming removed 3 bases from V and 2 bases from J, with 7 bases in between. This CDR3 has 12 residues. Germline assignment: CDR1 SQVTM and CDR2 ANQGSEA. The CDR3 sequence is CSVDGANYGYTF. The DNA of the CDR3 is TGCAGCGTTGACGGGGCGAACTATGGCTACACCTTC.

This rearrangement joins TRBV5-1 to TRBJ1-4; 10 positions agree with TRBD1. CDR1 and CDR2 (germline): SGHRS, YFSETQ. The V and J ends lost 1 base and 7 bases, in that order; junction bases with no gene match: 4. The CDR3 covers 15 residues. DNA of the CDR3: TGCGCCAGCAGCTTGAGGACAGGGGGTAGTGAAAAACTGTTTTTT. Amino acid sequence: CASSLRTGGSEKLFF.

The rearrangement links TRBV30 to TRBJ2-7, with 10 bases identical to TRBD1. V dropped 5 bases and J dropped 4; count of bases not matched to a gene: 2. Germline V CDR1 and CDR2: GTSNPN, SVGIG (reference sequence). The CDR3 is 12 residues long. CDR3 in DNA: TGTGCCTGGGACAGGGGGCAGTACGAGCAGTACTTC. Its protein product is CAWDRGQYEQYF.

The rearrangement links TRBV4-1 to TRBJ1-2; 7 bases map to TRBD1. The CDR3 runs 14 residues. Trimming removed 4 bases from V and 3 bases from J; junction bases left unmatched: 5. CDR1 and CDR2 from the germline V gene are MGHRA and YSYEKL. CDR3 DNA: TGCGCCAGCAGCCGCTATCAGGGGGACTATGGCTACACCTTC. Its protein product is CASSRYQGDYGYTF.

The V and J genes are TRBV4-1 and TRBJ2-7; D is undetermined. The V gene lost 1 base and the J gene lost 0 bases, with 7 bases spanning the gap. The CDR3 is made up of 14 amino acids. CDR1 and CDR2 from the germline V gene are MGHRA and YSYEKL. CDR3 protein: CASSQAVSSYEQYF. CDR3 DNA sequence: TGCGCCAGCAGCCAAGCTGTGAGCTCCTACGAGCAGTACTTC.